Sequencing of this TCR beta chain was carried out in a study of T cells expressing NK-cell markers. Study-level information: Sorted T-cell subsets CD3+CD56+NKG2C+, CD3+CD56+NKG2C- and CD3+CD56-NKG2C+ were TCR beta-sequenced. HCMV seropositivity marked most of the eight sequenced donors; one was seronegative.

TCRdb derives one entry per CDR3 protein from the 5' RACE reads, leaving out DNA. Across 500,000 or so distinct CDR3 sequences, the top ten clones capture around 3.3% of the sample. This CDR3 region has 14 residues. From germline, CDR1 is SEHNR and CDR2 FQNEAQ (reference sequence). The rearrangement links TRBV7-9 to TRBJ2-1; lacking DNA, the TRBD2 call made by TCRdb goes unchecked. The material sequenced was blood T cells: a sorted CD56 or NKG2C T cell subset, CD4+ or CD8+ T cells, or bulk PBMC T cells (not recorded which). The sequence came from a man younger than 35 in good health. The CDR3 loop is CASSLPSLYNEQFF.